These 27 T cell receptor beta chains were all obtained from the same sample, sequenced in a study of blood T cell repertoires in COVID-19. This table comes from immunoSEQ multiplex PCR, and its TCRdb copy is limited to in-frame clones, with some not included. The table records over 130,000 clones, approximately 83% of them present only once. Sequenced sample: peripheral blood. The receptors here all came from a woman aged 60-75 years with acute or convalescent COVID-19.

The chain combines TRBV27 with TRBJ1-5, with 10 bases lining up with TRBD1. CDR3 size: 15 residues. Germline V gives CDR1 MNHEY, CDR2 SMNVEV (reference sequence). The J segment lost 5 bases and the V segment lost 4 bases, leaving 5 bases of the junction unmatched. The DNA for the CDR3 is TGTGCCAGCAGTTCCCGACAGGGGGCTTATCAGCCCCAGCATTTT. Amino acid sequence: CASSSRQGAYQPQHF.

The chain has TRBV27 and TRBJ1-5; TRBD1 is a possible D gene (5 bases). The CDR3 is 14 residues long. Germline V gene lookup returns CDR1 MNHEY and CDR2 SMNVEV (reference sequence). Trimming removed 6 bases at V and 0 bases at J, with 9 bases between. CDR3 nucleotides: TGTGCCAGCAGCGAACAGGCTAGCAATCAGCCCCAGCATTTT. Translating gives CASSEQASNQPQHF.

The chain uses TRBV7-2 and TRBJ2-4; D gene ambiguous. The CDR3 sequence is 17 residues long. Trimming took 4 bases from V and 8 from J, leaving 24 bases between them. Germline-derived CDR1 and CDR2 are SGHTA and FQGNSA. DNA of the CDR3: TGTGCCAGCAGCTCCACTGTGGTAATCAGGCCTTTCGACATTCAGTACTTC. This encodes CASSSTVVIRPFDIQYF.

This chain joins TRBV27 and TRBJ2-5, with 8 bases aligning to TRBD1. This CDR3 is 16 amino acids long. The J segment lost 0 bases and the V segment lost 5 bases, leaving 8 bases of the junction unmatched. Per the germline V gene, CDR1 is MNHEY and CDR2 is SMNVEV (reference sequence). The CDR3 DNA sequence: TGTGCCAGCAGTCCGATGGACAGGGCGAACCAAGAGACCCAGTACTTC. It translates to CASSPMDRANQETQYF.

The chain recombines TRBV2 with TRBJ2-3; D perhaps matches TRBD2 (6 bases). V lost 6 bases to trimming and J lost 0 bases, with 16 bases between them. The CDR3 is made up of 16 amino acids. The germline V gene has CDR1 SNHLY and CDR2 FYNNEI. The CDR3 bases are TGTGCCAGCAGGCCCCCGGGACTGCCAAGCACAGATACGCAGTATTTT. Translating gives CASRPPGLPSTDTQYF.

The V and J genes are TRBV6-5 and TRBJ2-1; TRBD2 aligns across 7 bases. J lost 4 bases, V lost 3 bases, and 9 bases had no gene match. This CDR3 spans 16 amino acids. Germline V gene data show CDR1 as MNHEY and CDR2 as SVGAGI. In DNA, the CDR3 is TGTGCCAGCAGTTATCTCCGGACTAGGGGTTACAATGAGCAGTTCTTC. It specifies CASSYLRTRGYNEQFF.

The chain employs TRBV5-4 and TRBJ2-1, with a possible D match to TRBD1 (6 bases). The CDR3 length is 17 residues. CDR1 is SGHNT, CDR2 YYREEE, per germline (reference sequence). V dropped 0 bases and J dropped 0 bases, with 13 bases sitting between them. CDR3 coding DNA: TGTGCCAGCAGCTTGGCAGGGGCACACAGCTCCTACAATGAGCAGTTCTTC. Translating gives CASSLAGAHSSYNEQFF.

In DNA, the CDR3 is TGTGCCAGCAGCTTAGAGGACAGGGTGGCCCAAGAGACCCAGTACTTC. It is translated as CASSLEDRVAQETQYF. The chain is built from TRBV7-2 and TRBJ2-5, with 8 bases aligning to TRBD1. The germline V gene has CDR1 SGHTA and CDR2 FQGNSA. This CDR3 is built from 16 residues. V lost 1 base to trimming and J lost 1 base; unmatched junction nucleotides: 5.

This clone has only one observation. The rearrangement uses TRBV29-1 and TRBJ2-7, with 8 bases identical to TRBD1. The CDR3 has 13 amino acids. J lost 3 bases, V lost 4 bases, and 5 bases had no gene match. Germline V lookup: CDR1 SQVTM, CDR2 ANQGSEA. This CDR3 reads CSVGTGRYYEQYF. CDR3 bases: TGCAGCGTTGGGACAGGGCGGTACTACGAGCAGTACTTC.

The chain links TRBV4-1 to TRBJ1-1; D gene unclear. This CDR3 spans 15 amino acids. In germline, CDR1 is MGHRA, CDR2 YSYEKL. Deletions cut 4 bases from V and 0 bases from J, with 12 bases between. Written as DNA, the CDR3 is TGCGCCAGCAGCCCCCAGTTAACAGTGAACACTGAAGCTTTCTTT. Translation: CASSPQLTVNTEAFF.

The sample holds one count of this clone. The sample carries other DNA sequences with the same CDR3. V gene TRBV3-1 (or the pseudogene TRBV3-2) combines with J gene TRBJ2-1; D remains ambiguous. CDR3 length: 15 amino acids. Germline-derived CDR1 and CDR2 are LGHDT and YNNKEL (reference sequence). V lost 1 base and J lost 0, with 7 bases in between. Here the CDR3 DNA reads TGTGCCAGCAGCCAAGCGAGGAGCTCCTACAATGAGCAGTTCTTC. Its protein product is CASSQARSSYNEQFF.

The chain carries TRBV7-2 and TRBJ2-4, with a tentative D call TRBD2 (5 bases). CDR3 length equals 16 residues. Trimming removed 1 base from V and 0 bases from J, with 10 bases in between. Germline loops: CDR1 SGHTA, CDR2 FQGNSA. CDR3 amino acids: CASSLVGAVAKNIQYF. In nucleotides, the CDR3 is TGTGCCAGCAGCTTAGTGGGAGCGGTAGCCAAAAACATTCAGTACTTC.

V is TRBV7-8 and J is TRBJ2-7; 12 bases align to TRBD2. Trimming removed 5 bases from V and 4 bases from J; junction bases left unmatched: 3. This CDR3 has 14 residues. Germline assignment: CDR1 SGHVS and CDR2 FQNEAQ. The CDR3 is CASSVTSGSYEQYF. The CDR3 bases are TGTGCCAGCAGCGTGACTAGCGGGAGTTACGAGCAGTACTTC.

The genes are TRBV30 and TRBJ1-2; D is ambiguous. Germline CDR1 and CDR2: GTSNPN and SVGIG (reference sequence). V shed 2 bases and J shed 8 bases, with 12 bases lying between them. The CDR3 extends over 12 amino acids. The CDR3 reads CAWSLGSWGYTF. CDR3 DNA: TGTGCCTGGAGTCTCGGGAGTTGGGGCTACACCTTC.

This clone was counted a few times. The CDR3 here is CASSLAGNSNQPQHF. The CDR3 DNA sequence: TGTGCCAGCAGCTTGGCCGGGAACAGCAATCAGCCCCAGCATTTT. This rearrangement joins TRBV5-4 to TRBJ1-5; D unresolved. V lost 0 bases to trimming and J lost 1 base, with 8 bases between them. CDR3 length: 15 amino acids. The germline CDR1 and CDR2 sequences are SGHNT and YYREEE (reference sequence).

The gene calls are TRBV13 and TRBJ1-4; 7 bases map to TRBD1. The length of the CDR3 is 15 residues. In germline, CDR1 is PRHDT, CDR2 FYEKMQ (reference sequence). With 2 bases clipped from V and 4 bases from J, the junction kept 4 bases outside the gene matches. The CDR3 region has the DNA TGTGCCAGCAGCTTAATGGGACAGTATAATGAAAAACTGTTTTTT. Translated: CASSLMGQYNEKLFF.

The chain recombines TRBV28 with TRBJ1-1; a weak D match, TRBD1 (5 bases). Germline CDR1 reads MDHEN; CDR2 reads SYDVKM. This CDR3 has 15 residues. The V end lost 5 bases, the J end lost 5 bases, and 18 bases lay between the germline ends. The CDR3 DNA follows: TGTGCCAGCAGTACACCCCCGACAGCCAGTACTGAAGCTTTCTTT. It is translated as CASSTPPTASTEAFF.

The V call is TRBV3-1 (or the pseudogene TRBV3-2), the J call TRBJ1-5; 7 nucleotides match TRBD1. Per germline, CDR1 LGHDT and CDR2 YNNKEL (reference sequence). J gave up 1 base and V 4 bases, and 10 bases lay outside the gene matches. The CDR3 runs 17 residues. In DNA, the CDR3 is TGTGCCAGCAGCCCGGCGAGGGGGCGAGGAAGCAATCAGCCCCAGCATTTT. This sequence encodes CASSPARGRGSNQPQHF.

The J gene is TRBJ2-5, the V gene TRBV7-2; a possible D gene is TRBD2 (5 bases). CDR3 size: 16 residues. Germline V lookup: CDR1 SGHTA, CDR2 FQGNSA. The V end was cut by 1 base, the J end by 4 bases, with 16 bases between. The DNA of the CDR3 is TGTGCCAGCAGCTTAGGTTTTTGGCTAGAGGGAGAGACCCAGTACTTC. It codes for CASSLGFWLEGETQYF. The full variable domain, its missing parts supplied by reference TRBV7-2 and TRBJ2-5, is GAGVSQSPSNKVTEKGKDVELRCDPISGHTALYWYRQSLGQGLEFLIYFQGNSAPDKSGLPSDRFSAERTGGSVSTLTIQRTQQEDSAVYLCASSLGFWLEGETQYFGPGTRLLVL.

The chain joins TRBV5-4 to TRBJ2-5; 8 bases line up with TRBD1. The junction had 7 bases not matched to a gene; V was cut back by 4 bases and J by 2 bases. CDR1 and CDR2 (germline): SGHNT, YYREEE (reference sequence). CDR3 size: 15 residues. In DNA form, the CDR3 reads TGTGCCAGCAGCGAAGGACAGGGAAGACAAGAGACCCAGTACTTC. Translating gives CASSEGQGRQETQYF.

The chain has TRBV7-8 and TRBJ2-1; 9 bases align to TRBD2. The J segment lost 7 bases and the V segment lost 5 bases, leaving 15 bases of the junction unmatched. Germline CDR1 reads SGHVS; CDR2 reads FQNEAQ. The CDR3 runs to 17 residues. The CDR3 sequence is CASSPVGREGHYNEQFF. DNA of the CDR3: TGTGCCAGCAGCCCGGTGGGGCGGGAGGGCCACTATAATGAGCAGTTCTTC.

The CDR3 coding sequence is TGTGCCATCAGTGATGTGACAGGACCCAGTCAGCCCCAGCATTTT. As protein: CAISDVTGPSQPQHF. The chain has TRBV10-3 and TRBJ1-5; a weak D match, TRBD1 (6 bases). The ends were cut back, 3 bases at V and 6 bases at J, with 15 bases in the middle. Germline V gene data show CDR1 as ENHRY and CDR2 as SYGVKD. CDR3 length equals 15 residues.

V usage is TRBV25-1 and J usage is TRBJ2-7, with 8 nucleotides matching TRBD2. This CDR3 has 15 residues. The germline gives CDR1 MGHDK, CDR2 SYGVNS. V shed 4 bases and J 0 bases; nucleotides not matched to a gene: 5. The CDR3 DNA follows: TGTGCCAGCAGTGGCTCGGGACTAGTCTCCTACGAGCAGTACTTC. Its translation: CASSGSGLVSYEQYF.

The chain is built from TRBV19 and TRBJ2-1; possibly TRBD2 for D (5 bases). Per the germline V gene, CDR1 is LNHDA and CDR2 is SQIVND (reference sequence). V gave up 6 bases and J gave up 0 bases, with 15 bases separating them. The CDR3 totals 16 residues. The CDR3, as DNA: TGTGCCAGTAGCGATAAAAGCGGTTTCTCCTACAATGAGCAGTTCTTC. This gives the protein CASSDKSGFSYNEQFF.

CDR3 residues: CASRGQAYYGYTF. CDR3 nucleotide sequence: TGTGCCAGCAGGGGACAGGCGTACTATGGCTACACCTTC. This sequence joins TRBV2 and TRBJ1-2; TRBD1 agrees at 8 bases. V lost 6 bases to trimming and J lost 3 bases; unmatched junction nucleotides: 3. The germline CDR1 and CDR2 sequences are SNHLY and FYNNEI. The CDR3 length is 13 residues.

As regards this clone: The same CDR3 also results from other DNA sequences found in this sample. This chain uses TRBV2 with TRBJ1-5; D call uncertain. Trimming removed 4 bases at V and 2 bases at J, with 6 bases between. The CDR3 contains 13 residues. The germline V gene encodes CDR1 SNHLY and CDR2 FYNNEI. The CDR3 coding sequence is TGTGCCAGCAGTGTTCTAGGCAATCAGCCCCAGCATTTT. This sequence encodes CASSVLGNQPQHF.

This chain uses TRBV28 with TRBJ2-3; 10 nucleotides match TRBD1. The CDR3 spans 15 residues. Germline V gene sequence: CDR1 MDHEN, CDR2 SYDVKM. Trimming cost V 6 bases and J 2 bases; bases outside gene matches: 5. The CDR3 loop is CASSWGQGITDTQYF. CDR3 DNA: TGTGCCAGCAGCTGGGGACAGGGGATCACAGATACGCAGTATTTT.